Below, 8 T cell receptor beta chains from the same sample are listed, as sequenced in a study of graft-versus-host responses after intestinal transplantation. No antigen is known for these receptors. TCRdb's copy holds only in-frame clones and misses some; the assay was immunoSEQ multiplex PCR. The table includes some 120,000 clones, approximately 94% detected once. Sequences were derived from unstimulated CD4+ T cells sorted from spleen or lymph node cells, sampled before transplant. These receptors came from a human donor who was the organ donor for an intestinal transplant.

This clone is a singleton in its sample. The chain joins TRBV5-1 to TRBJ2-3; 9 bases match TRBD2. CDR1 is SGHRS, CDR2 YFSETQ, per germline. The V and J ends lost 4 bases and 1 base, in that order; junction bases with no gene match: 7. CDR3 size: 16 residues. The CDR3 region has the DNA TGCGCCAGCAGCCTAGATACTAGCGGGCGCACAGATACGCAGTATTTT. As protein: CASSLDTSGRTDTQYF.

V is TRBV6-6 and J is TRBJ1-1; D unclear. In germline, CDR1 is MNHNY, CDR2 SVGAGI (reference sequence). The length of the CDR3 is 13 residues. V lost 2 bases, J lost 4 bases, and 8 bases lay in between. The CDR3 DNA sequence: TGTGCCAGCAGTTACAGGACTTCCACTGAAGCTTTCTTT. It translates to CASSYRTSTEAFF.

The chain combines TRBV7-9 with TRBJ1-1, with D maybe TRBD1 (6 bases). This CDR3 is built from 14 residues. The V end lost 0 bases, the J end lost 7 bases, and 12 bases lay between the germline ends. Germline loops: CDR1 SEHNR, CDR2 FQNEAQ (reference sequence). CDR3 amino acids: CASSLAVQGIEAFF. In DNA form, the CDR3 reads TGTGCCAGCAGCTTAGCGGTCCAGGGGATTGAAGCTTTCTTT. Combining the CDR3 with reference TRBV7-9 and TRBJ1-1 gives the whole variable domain DTGVSQNPRHKITKRGQNVTFRCDPISEHNRLYWYRQTLGQGPEFLTYFQNEAQLEKSRLLSDRFSAERPKGSFSTLEIQRTEQGDSAMYLCASSLAVQGIEAFFGQGTRLTVV.

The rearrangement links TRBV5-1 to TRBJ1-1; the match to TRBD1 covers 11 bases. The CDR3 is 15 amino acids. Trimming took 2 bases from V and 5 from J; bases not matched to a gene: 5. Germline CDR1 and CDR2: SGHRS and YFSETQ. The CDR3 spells CASSLSGQGGTEAFF. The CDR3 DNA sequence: TGCGCCAGCAGCTTATCGGGACAGGGGGGAACTGAAGCTTTCTTT.

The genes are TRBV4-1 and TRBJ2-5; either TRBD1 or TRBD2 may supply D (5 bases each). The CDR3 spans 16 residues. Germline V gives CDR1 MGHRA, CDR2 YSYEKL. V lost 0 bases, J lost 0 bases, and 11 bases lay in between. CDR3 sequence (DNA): TGCGCCAGCAGCCAAGACGGTTGGGGGTACCAAGAGACCCAGTACTTC. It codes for CASSQDGWGYQETQYF.

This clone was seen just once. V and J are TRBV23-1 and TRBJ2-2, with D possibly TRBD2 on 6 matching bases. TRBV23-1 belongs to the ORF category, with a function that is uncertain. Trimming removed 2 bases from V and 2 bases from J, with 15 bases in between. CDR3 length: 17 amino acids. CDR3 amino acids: CASSQSTGSLNTGELFF. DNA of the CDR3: TGCGCCAGCAGTCAAAGTACCGGGAGTCTTAACACCGGGGAGCTGTTTTTT.

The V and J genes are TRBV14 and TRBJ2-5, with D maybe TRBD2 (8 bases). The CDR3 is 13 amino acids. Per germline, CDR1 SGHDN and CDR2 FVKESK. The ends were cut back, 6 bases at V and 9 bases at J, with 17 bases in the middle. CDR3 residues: CASRQQGREAQYF. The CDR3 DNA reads TGTGCCAGCAGGCAACAGGGGCGGGAGGCCCAGTACTTC.

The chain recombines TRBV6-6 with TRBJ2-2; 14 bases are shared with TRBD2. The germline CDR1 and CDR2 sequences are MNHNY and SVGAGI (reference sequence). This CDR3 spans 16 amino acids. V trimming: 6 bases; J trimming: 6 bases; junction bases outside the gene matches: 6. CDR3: CASRLGTSGRSGELFF. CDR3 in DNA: TGTGCCAGCAGGCTAGGGACTAGCGGGAGATCCGGGGAGCTGTTTTTT.